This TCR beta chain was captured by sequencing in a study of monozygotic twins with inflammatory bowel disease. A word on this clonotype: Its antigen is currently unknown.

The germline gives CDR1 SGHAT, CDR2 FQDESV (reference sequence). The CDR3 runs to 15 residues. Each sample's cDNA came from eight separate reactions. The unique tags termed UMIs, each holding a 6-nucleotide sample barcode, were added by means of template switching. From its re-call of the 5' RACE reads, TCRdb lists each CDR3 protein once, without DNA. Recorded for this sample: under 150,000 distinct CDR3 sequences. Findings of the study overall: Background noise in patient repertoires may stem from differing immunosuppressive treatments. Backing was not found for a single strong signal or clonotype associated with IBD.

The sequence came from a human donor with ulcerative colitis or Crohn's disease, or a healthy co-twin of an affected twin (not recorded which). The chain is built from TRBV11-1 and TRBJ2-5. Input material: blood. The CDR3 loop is CASTNRGGSQETQYF. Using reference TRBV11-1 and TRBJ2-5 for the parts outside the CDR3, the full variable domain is EAEVAQSPRYKITEKSQAVAFWCDPISGHATLYWYRQILGQGPELLVQFQDESVVDDSQLPKDRFSAERLKGVDSTLKIQPAELGDSAMYLCASTNRGGSQETQYFGPGTRLLVL.